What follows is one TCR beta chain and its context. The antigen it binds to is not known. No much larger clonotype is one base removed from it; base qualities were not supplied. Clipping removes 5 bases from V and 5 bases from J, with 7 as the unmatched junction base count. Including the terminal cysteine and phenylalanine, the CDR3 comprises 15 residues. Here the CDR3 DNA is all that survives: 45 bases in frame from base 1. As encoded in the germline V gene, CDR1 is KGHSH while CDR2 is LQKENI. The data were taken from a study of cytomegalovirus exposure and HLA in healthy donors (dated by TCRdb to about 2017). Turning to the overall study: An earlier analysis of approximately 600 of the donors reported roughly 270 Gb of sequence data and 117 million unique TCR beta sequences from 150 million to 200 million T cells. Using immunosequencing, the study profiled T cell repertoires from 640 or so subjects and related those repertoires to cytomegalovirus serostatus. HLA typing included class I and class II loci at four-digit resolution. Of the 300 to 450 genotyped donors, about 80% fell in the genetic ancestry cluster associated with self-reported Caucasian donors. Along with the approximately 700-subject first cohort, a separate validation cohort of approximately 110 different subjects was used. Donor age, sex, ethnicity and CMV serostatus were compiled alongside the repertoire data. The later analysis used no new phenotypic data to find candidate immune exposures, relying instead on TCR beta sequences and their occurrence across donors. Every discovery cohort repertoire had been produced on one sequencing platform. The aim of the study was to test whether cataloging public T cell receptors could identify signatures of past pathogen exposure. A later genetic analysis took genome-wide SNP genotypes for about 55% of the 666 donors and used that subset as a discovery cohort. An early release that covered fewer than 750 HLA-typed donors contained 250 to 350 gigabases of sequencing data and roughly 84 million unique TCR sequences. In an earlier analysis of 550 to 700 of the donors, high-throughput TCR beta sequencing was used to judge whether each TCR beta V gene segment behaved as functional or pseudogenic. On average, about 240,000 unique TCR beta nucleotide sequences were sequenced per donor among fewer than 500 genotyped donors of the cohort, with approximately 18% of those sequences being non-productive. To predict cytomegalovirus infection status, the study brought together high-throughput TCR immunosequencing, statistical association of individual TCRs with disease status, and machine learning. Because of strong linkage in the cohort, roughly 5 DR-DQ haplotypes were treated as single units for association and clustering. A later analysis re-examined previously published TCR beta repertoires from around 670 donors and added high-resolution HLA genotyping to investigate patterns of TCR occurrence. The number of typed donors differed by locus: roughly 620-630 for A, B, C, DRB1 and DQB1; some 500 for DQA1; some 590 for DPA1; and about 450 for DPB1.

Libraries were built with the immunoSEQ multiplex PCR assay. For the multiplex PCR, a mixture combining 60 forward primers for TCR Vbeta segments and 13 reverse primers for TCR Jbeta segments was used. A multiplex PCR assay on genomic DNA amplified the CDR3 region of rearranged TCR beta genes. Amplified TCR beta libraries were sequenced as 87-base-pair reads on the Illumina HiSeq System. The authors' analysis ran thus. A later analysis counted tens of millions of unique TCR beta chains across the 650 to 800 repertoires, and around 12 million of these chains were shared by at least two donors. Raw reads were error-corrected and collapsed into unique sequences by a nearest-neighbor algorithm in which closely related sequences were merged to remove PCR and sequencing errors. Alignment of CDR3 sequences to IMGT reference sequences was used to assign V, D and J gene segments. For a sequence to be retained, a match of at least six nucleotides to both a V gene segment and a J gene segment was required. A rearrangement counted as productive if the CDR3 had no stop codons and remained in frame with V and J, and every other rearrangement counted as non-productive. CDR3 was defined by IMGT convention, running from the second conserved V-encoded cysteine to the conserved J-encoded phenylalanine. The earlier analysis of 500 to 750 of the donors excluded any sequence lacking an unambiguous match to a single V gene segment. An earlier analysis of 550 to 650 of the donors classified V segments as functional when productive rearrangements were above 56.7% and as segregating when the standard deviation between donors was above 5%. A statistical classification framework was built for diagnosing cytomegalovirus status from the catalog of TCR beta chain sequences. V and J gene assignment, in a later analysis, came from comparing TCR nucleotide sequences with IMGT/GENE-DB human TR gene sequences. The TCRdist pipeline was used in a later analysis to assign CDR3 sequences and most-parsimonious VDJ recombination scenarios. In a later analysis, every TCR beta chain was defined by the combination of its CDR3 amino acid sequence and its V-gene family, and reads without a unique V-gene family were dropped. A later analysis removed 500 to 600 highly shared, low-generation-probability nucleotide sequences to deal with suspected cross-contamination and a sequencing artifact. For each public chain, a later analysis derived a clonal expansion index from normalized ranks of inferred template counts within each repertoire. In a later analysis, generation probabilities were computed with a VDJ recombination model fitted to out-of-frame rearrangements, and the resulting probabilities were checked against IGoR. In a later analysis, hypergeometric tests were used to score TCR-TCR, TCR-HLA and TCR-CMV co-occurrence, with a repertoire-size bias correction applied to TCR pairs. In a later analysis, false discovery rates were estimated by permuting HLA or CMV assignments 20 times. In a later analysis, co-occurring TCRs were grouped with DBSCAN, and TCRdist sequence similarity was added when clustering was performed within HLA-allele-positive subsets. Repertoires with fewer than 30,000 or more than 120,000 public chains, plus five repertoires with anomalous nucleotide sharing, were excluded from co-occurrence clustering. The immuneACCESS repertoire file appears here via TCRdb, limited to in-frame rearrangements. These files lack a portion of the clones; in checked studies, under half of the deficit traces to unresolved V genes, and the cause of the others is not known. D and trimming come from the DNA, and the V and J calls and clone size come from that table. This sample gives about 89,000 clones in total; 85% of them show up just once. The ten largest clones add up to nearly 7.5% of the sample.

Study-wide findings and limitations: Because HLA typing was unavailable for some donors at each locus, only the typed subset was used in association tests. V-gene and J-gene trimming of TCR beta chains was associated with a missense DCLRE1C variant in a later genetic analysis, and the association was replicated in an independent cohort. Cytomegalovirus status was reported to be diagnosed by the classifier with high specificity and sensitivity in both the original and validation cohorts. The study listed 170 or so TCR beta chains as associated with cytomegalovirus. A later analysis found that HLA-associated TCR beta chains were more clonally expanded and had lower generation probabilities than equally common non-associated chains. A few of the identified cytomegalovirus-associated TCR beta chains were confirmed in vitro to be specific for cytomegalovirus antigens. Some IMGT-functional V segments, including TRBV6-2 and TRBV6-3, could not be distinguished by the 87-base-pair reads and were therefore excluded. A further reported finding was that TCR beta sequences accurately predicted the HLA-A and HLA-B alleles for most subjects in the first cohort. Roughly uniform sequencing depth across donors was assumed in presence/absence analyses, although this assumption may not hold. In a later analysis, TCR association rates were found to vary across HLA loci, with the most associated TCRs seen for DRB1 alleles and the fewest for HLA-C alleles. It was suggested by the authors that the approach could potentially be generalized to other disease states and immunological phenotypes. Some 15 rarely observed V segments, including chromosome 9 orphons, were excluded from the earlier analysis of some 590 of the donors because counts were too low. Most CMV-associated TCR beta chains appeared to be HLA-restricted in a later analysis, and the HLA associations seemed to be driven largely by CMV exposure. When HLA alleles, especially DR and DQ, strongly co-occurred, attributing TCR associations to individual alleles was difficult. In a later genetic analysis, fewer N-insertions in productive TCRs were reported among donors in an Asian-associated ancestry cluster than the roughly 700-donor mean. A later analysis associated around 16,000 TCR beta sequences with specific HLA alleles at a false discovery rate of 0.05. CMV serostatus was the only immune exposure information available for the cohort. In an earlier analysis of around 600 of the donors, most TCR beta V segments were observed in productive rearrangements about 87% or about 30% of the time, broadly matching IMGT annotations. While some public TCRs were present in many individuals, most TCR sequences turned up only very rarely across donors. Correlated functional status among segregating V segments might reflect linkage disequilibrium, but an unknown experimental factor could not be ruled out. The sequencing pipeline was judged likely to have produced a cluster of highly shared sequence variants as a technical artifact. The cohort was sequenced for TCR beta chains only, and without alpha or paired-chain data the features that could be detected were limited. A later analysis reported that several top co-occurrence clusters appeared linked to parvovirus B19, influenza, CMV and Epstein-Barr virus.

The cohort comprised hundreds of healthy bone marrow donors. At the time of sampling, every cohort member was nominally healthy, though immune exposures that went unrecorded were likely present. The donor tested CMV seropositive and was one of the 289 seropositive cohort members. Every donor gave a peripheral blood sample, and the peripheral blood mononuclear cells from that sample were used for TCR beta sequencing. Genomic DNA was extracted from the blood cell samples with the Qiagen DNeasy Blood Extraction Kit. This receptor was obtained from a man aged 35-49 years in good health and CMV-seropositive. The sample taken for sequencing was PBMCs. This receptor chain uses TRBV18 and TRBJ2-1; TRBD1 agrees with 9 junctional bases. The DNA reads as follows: TGTGCCAGCTCAACGGGACAGGGAAGAAACAATGAGCAGTTCTTC. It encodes CASSTGQGRNNEQFF.